One and the same sample provided the 19 T cell receptor beta chains below, sequenced in a study of shared clonotypes between healthy human individuals. TCRdb keeps only in-frame clones here, not all; method: immunoSEQ multiplex PCR. The profile shows 1,500,000 or so clones, around 98.5% of them singletons. Sample: naive CD4+ T cells sorted from blood. Subset specified: CD45RA+ positively selected. The receptor set was obtained from a man aged 25 to 40 in good health.

Here the CDR3 reads CASTPRGQGADTQYF. The CDR3 nucleotides read TGTGCCAGCACCCCGCGGGGACAGGGGGCAGATACGCAGTATTTT. The J gene is TRBJ2-3, the V gene TRBV27; the match to TRBD1 covers 11 bases. The CDR3 consists of 15 residues. In germline, CDR1 is MNHEY, CDR2 SMNVEV (reference sequence). V lost 7 bases and J lost 4; bases outside the gene matches: 7.

The CDR3 DNA follows: TGTGCCAGCAGAAGGTCAGGAAACTACGAGCAGTACTTC. The encoded protein is CASRRSGNYEQYF. The V call is TRBV27, the J call TRBJ2-7; no firm D call. With 6 bases removed from V and 3 bases from J, the gap between germline ends came to 12 bases. This CDR3 is built from 13 residues. Germline V gene lookup returns CDR1 MNHEY and CDR2 SMNVEV (reference sequence).

V gene TRBV5-4 combines with J gene TRBJ2-1, with 12 bases lining up with TRBD2. Germline V gene sequence: CDR1 SGHNT, CDR2 YYREEE (reference sequence). With 4 bases clipped from V and 8 bases from J, the junction kept 10 bases outside the gene matches. The CDR3 runs 16 residues. DNA for the CDR3: TGTGCCAGCAGCATTCGGACTAGCGGGATTCGTGATGAGCAGTTCTTC. Translating it yields CASSIRTSGIRDEQFF.

V and J are TRBV21-1 and TRBJ2-7; the table gives TRBD2 as D, unverified against the DNA. TRBV21-1 is flagged as a pseudogene. This CDR3 has 12 amino acids. CDR3 DNA sequence: TGTGCCAGAGAGTCCTGCACCTACGAGCAGTACTTC. Translating it yields CARESCTYEQYF.

The V gene is TRBV6-6, the J gene TRBJ1-1; no definite D call. CDR1 and CDR2 (germline): MNHNY, SVGAGI (reference sequence). This CDR3 has 11 amino acids. Trimming removed 5 bases at V and 7 bases at J, with 8 bases between. The CDR3, as DNA: TGTGCCAGCAGTCTCCAGCGTGAAGCTTTCTTT. It codes for CASSLQREAFF.

The chain couples TRBV7-9 to TRBJ2-7; 10 nucleotides agree with TRBD2. The trim removed 3 bases at V and 5 bases at J, leaving 7 bases unmatched. This CDR3 is 15 amino acids long. The germline CDR1 and CDR2 sequences are SEHNR and FQNEAQ (reference sequence). For the CDR3, the DNA is TGTGCCAGCAGCTTCCCTCTAGCGGGAGTCCACGAGCAGTACTTC. Translating it yields CASSFPLAGVHEQYF.

The chain is built from TRBV10-1 and TRBJ2-7, with 7 bases lining up with TRBD2. CDR3 size: 14 residues. From germline, CDR1 is WNHNN and CDR2 SYGVQD (reference sequence). J was trimmed by 0 bases and V by 8 bases; bases with no gene match: 7. The CDR3 region is CASAPGEGSYEQYF. The CDR3 DNA reads as TGCGCCAGCGCGCCGGGGGAGGGCTCCTACGAGCAGTACTTC.

This clone came up once. The rearrangement uses TRBV5-4 and TRBJ2-2; a weak D match, TRBD2 (5 bases). The CDR3 contains 14 residues. The V gene lost 4 bases and the J gene lost 2 bases, with 9 bases spanning the gap. Germline CDR1 reads SGHNT; CDR2 reads YYREEE (reference sequence). This CDR3 is CASSPGLNTGELFF. In DNA, the CDR3 is TGTGCCAGCAGCCCAGGACTTAACACCGGGGAGCTGTTTTTT.

This chain connects TRBV7-2 to TRBJ2-2, with 12 bases that match TRBD2. Trimming removed 0 bases from V and 3 bases from J; junction bases left unmatched: 8. CDR1 SGHTA and CDR2 FQGNSA come from the germline V gene. This CDR3 region has 19 residues. The CDR3 spells CASSLARPSGRAYTGELFF. CDR3 sequence (DNA): TGTGCCAGCAGCTTAGCTCGGCCTAGCGGGAGGGCCTACACCGGGGAGCTGTTTTTT.

The DNA of the CDR3 is TGCGCCAGCAGCCCACCGTTAGCGGGGCCGAACACCGGGGAGCTGTTTTTT. Protein: CASSPPLAGPNTGELFF. The chain carries TRBV5-1 and TRBJ2-2; 8 bases match TRBD2. J lost 0 bases, V lost 4 bases, and 8 bases had no gene match. The CDR3 spans 17 residues. CDR1 SGHRS and CDR2 YFSETQ come from the germline V gene.

The chain carries TRBV6-1 and TRBJ1-2; unclear D gene. CDR1 and CDR2 (germline): MNHNS, SASEGT. Trimming left V 3 bases short and J 1 base short, with 9 bases between. The CDR3 has 14 residues. CDR3 protein: CASSDTRGNYGYTF. CDR3 coding DNA: TGTGCCAGCAGTGATACCCGAGGTAACTATGGCTACACCTTC.

V and J are TRBV10-1 and TRBJ2-7; the match to TRBD2 covers 10 bases. This CDR3 contains 16 residues. Germline V lookup: CDR1 WNHNN, CDR2 SYGVQD (reference sequence). V was clipped by 7 bases and J by 3 bases; unmatched bases: 12. CDR3: CASTEKGLAGVYEQYF. CDR3 bases: TGCGCCAGCACCGAGAAGGGGCTAGCGGGAGTCTACGAGCAGTACTTC.

This chain joins TRBV6-6 and TRBJ2-5; 8 bases line up with TRBD2. V shed 8 bases and J 1 base; nucleotides not matched to a gene: 6. The CDR3 consists of 14 residues. Germline lookup yields CDR1 MNHNY and CDR2 SVGAGI (reference sequence). CDR3 region: CASAEAGGQETQYF. The CDR3 nucleotides read TGTGCCAGCGCCGAGGCGGGGGGCCAAGAGACCCAGTACTTC.

The V and J genes are TRBV19 and TRBJ2-1, with D possibly matching TRBD2 (5 bases). Trimming cost V 6 bases and J 6 bases, with 12 bases left between them. CDR3 length equals 13 residues. Germline loops: CDR1 LNHDA, CDR2 SQIVND (reference sequence). CDR3 sequence (DNA): TGTGCCAGTAGCGGGATGTCTTTCAATGAGCAGTTCTTC. Amino acids: CASSGMSFNEQFF.

The V call is TRBV5-1, the J call TRBJ2-7, with D unresolved. CDR1 and CDR2 (germline): SGHRS, YFSETQ. The CDR3 has 13 residues. Trimming cost V 3 bases and J 3 bases, with 10 bases left between them. CDR3 loop: CASSSGGVYEQYF. The CDR3 nucleotides read TGCGCCAGCAGCTCCGGCGGAGTCTACGAGCAGTACTTC. The whole variable domain, remainder taken from reference TRBV5-1 and TRBJ2-7, is KAGVTQTPRYLIKTRGQQVTLSCSPISGHRSVSWYQQTPGQGLQFLFEYFSETQRNKGNFPGRFSGRQFSNSRSEMNVSTLELGDSALYLCASSSGGVYEQYFGPGTRLTVT.

The chain couples TRBV19 to TRBJ1-5; D gene unclear. The germline V and J ends were trimmed by 7 bases and 3 bases, with 13 bases remaining between them. Germline lookup yields CDR1 LNHDA and CDR2 SQIVND (reference sequence). This CDR3 contains 14 residues. This CDR3 reads CASNSGKPNQPQHF. Written as DNA, the CDR3 is TGTGCCAGTAATTCGGGGAAACCCAATCAGCCCCAGCATTTT.

This chain uses TRBV18 with TRBJ1-4; D unclear. There are 15 residues in the CDR3. Germline V gives CDR1 KGHSH, CDR2 LQKENI. With 2 bases removed from V and 0 bases from J, the gap between germline ends came to 7 bases. This CDR3 is CASSPGRPTNEKLFF. DNA for the CDR3: TGTGCCAGCTCACCAGGACGGCCAACTAATGAAAAACTGTTTTTT.

With regard to this clone: Within the sample, other DNA sequences also encode this same CDR3. The rearrangement links TRBV9 to TRBJ1-5, with D possibly being TRBD1 (5 bases). Per the germline V gene, CDR1 is SGDLS and CDR2 is YYNGEE. CDR3 length: 15 amino acids. The ends were cut back, 0 bases at V and 2 bases at J, with 9 bases in the middle. CDR3 loop: CASSVGGGGNQPQHF. The CDR3, as DNA: TGTGCCAGCAGCGTAGGGGGAGGGGGCAATCAGCCCCAGCATTTT.

V gene TRBV27 combines with J gene TRBJ2-7; D is perhaps TRBD1 or TRBD2 (5 bases each). In germline, CDR1 is MNHEY, CDR2 SMNVEV (reference sequence). There are 13 residues in the CDR3. The ends were cut back, 5 bases at V and 3 bases at J, with 11 bases in the middle. The CDR3 here is CASSLGTVYEQYF. The CDR3 coding sequence is TGTGCCAGCAGTCTCGGGACGGTCTACGAGCAGTACTTC.